These T cell receptor beta chains were read from a single sample in a study of Graves' ophthalmopathy and Graves' hyperthyroidism. One entry per CDR3 protein, called by TCRdb with MiXCR from the multiplex PCR reads. The sample yields hundreds of thousands of distinct CDR3 sequences, 40% seen once. Source material: peripheral blood. The receptors were gathered from an adult man with Graves' ophthalmopathy. CDR3s include the opening cysteine and the closing phenylalanine or tryptophan. The D gene is left open where the match is weak. Clone size, where shown, is once, few, many, or a class for clones that have expanded.

size: -; J: TRBJ2-2; V: TRBV12-3/TRBV12-4; D: TRBD2; CDR3: CASSYGGGAKNTGELFF; DNA: TGTGCCAGCAGTTACGGCGGGGGGGCAAAGAACACCGGGGAGCTGTTTTTT
size: once; J: TRBJ2-3; V: TRBV7-1; D: TRBD2; CDR3: CASSRTSSDTQYF; DNA: TGTGCCAGCAGCCGGACTAGTTCAGATACGCAGTATTTT
size: once; J: TRBJ1-5; V: TRBV7-9; D: -; CDR3: CACSDFHGTHSNQPQHF; DNA: TGTGCCTGCAGCGATTTTCACGGGACACATAGCAATCAGCCCCAGCATTTT
size: -; J: TRBJ1-5; V: TRBV19; D: -; CDR3: CASSRRSAGQPQHF; DNA: TGTGCCAGTAGTCGGAGGTCAGCTGGCCAGCCCCAGCATTTT
size: -; J: TRBJ1-1; V: TRBV9; D: TRBD1; CDR3: CASRTGTGVPNTEAFF; DNA: TGTGCCAGCAGGACAGGGACAGGGGTTCCGAACACTGAAGCTTTCTTT
size: few; J: TRBJ2-7; V: TRBV6-5; D: -; CDR3: CASSEGWNYEQYF; DNA: TGTGCCAGCAGTGAAGGGTGGAACTACGAGCAGTACTTC
size: -; J: TRBJ1-1; V: TRBV19; D: TRBD1; CDR3: CASSQRSGGYTEAFF; DNA: TGCGCCAGCAGCCAAAGGTCAGGGGGTTACACTGAAGCTTTCTTT
size: many; J: TRBJ2-7; V: TRBV7-2; D: -; CDR3: CASSQGAVSYEQYF; DNA: TGTGCCAGCAGCCAAGGAGCTGTTTCCTACGAGCAGTACTTC
size: -; J: TRBJ2-7; V: TRBV29-1; D: TRBD1; CDR3: CSVEAGQGDEQYF; DNA: TGCAGCGTTGAAGCCGGACAGGGGGATGAGCAGTACTTC
size: -; J: TRBJ1-4; V: TRBV27; D: TRBD1; CDR3: CASRSLGTGINNEKLFF; DNA: TGTGCCAGCAGATCCCTCGGGACAGGGATCAACAATGAAAAACTGTTTTTT
size: many; J: TRBJ2-7; V: TRBV29-1; D: -; CDR3: CSALQVGYEQYF; DNA: TGCAGCGCCCTACAGGTCGGGTACGAGCAGTACTTC
size: -; J: TRBJ2-7; V: TRBV5-1; D: -; CDR3: CASSLSRGRYEQYF; DNA: TGCGCCAGCAGCTTGAGCAGGGGTAGGTACGAGCAGTACTTC
size: -; J: TRBJ2-2; V: TRBV7-9; D: -; CDR3: CASSSSGRGANTGELFF; DNA: TGTGCCAGCAGCTCAAGTGGCAGGGGAGCGAACACCGGGGAGCTGTTTTTT
size: few; J: TRBJ2-7; V: TRBV9; D: -; CDR3: CASSVDLTGASDEQYF; DNA: TGTGCCAGCAGCGTAGACCTAACGGGGGCTAGCGACGAGCAGTACTTC
size: -; J: TRBJ2-3; V: TRBV5-1; D: -; CDR3: CASSLGTGFGTDTQYF; DNA: TGCGCCAGCAGCTTGGGAACAGGGTTCGGCACAGATACGCAGTATTTT
size: -; J: TRBJ2-1; V: TRBV15; D: -; CDR3: CATSRDRGDTADEQFF; DNA: TGTGCCACCAGCAGAGATCGAGGGGACACGGCGGATGAGCAGTTCTTC
size: many; J: TRBJ1-5; V: TRBV6-4; D: TRBD1; CDR3: CASSDLGQGSQPQHF; DNA: TGTGCCAGCAGTGACTTGGGACAGGGGAGTCAGCCCCAGCATTTT
size: few; J: TRBJ2-5; V: TRBV5-8; D: -; CDR3: CASAGADQETQYF; DNA: TGTGCCAGCGCCGGGGCCGACCAAGAGACCCAGTACTTC
size: -; J: TRBJ2-7; V: TRBV5-4; D: -; CDR3: CASATIFSYEQYF; DNA: TGTGCCAGCGCGACTATCTTTTCCTACGAGCAGTACTTC
size: many; J: TRBJ1-2; V: TRBV2; D: TRBD1; CDR3: CASRENRGGNGYTF; DNA: TGTGCCAGCAGGGAAAACAGGGGGGGTAATGGCTACACCTTC
size: many; J: TRBJ1-6; V: TRBV15; D: -; CDR3: CATSRASGIYNSPLHF; DNA: TGTGCCACCAGCAGAGCCTCAGGGATTTATAATTCACCCCTCCACTTT
size: few; J: TRBJ1-5; V: TRBV5-1; D: TRBD1; CDR3: CASSLEGGDNQPQHF; DNA: TGCGCCAGCAGCTTGGAAGGGGGCGACAATCAGCCCCAGCATTTT
size: -; J: TRBJ1-6; V: TRBV6-5; D: -; CDR3: CASSRAGISSPLHF; DNA: TGTGCCAGCAGCCGGGCGGGGATTAGTTCACCCCTCCACTTT
size: -; J: TRBJ1-5; V: TRBV6-5; D: -; CDR3: CASRGRQDRSNQPQHF; DNA: TGTGCCAGCAGAGGTCGGCAGGACCGTAGCAATCAGCCCCAGCATTTT
size: -; J: TRBJ2-7; V: TRBV20-1; D: TRBD1; CDR3: CSARDLPRGTGSEQYF; DNA: TGCAGTGCTAGAGATCTACCCAGGGGGACCGGCTCCGAGCAGTACTTC
size: many; J: TRBJ2-5; V: TRBV20-1; D: -; CDR3: CSATGKETQYF; DNA: TGCAGTGCCACTGGCAAAGAGACCCAGTACTTC
size: many; J: TRBJ1-3; V: TRBV7-8; D: -; CDR3: CASSTGQLSGNTIYF; DNA: TGTGCCAGCAGCACAGGGCAACTCTCTGGAAACACCATATATTTT
size: many; J: TRBJ1-4; V: TRBV10-1; D: -; CDR3: CASSGGTNEKLFF; DNA: TGCGCCAGCAGTGGTGGAACTAATGAAAAACTGTTTTTT
size: few; J: TRBJ2-7; V: TRBV20-1; D: -; CDR3: CSAQLGQYEQYF; DNA: TGCAGTGCGCAACTAGGCCAATACGAGCAGTACTTC
size: many; J: TRBJ2-7; V: TRBV7-9; D: TRBD1; CDR3: CASSHGTGQYEQYF; DNA: TGTGCCAGCAGCCACGGGACAGGTCAATACGAGCAGTACTTC
size: -; J: TRBJ2-1; V: TRBV7-9; D: -; CDR3: CASLTRVINEQFF; DNA: TGTGCCTCTTTAACGAGGGTGATCAATGAGCAGTTCTTC
size: many; J: TRBJ1-1; V: TRBV9; D: TRBD1; CDR3: CASSPKGQGAQRFMNTEAFF; DNA: TGTGCCAGCAGCCCCAAGGGACAGGGGGCCCAACGGTTCATGAACACTGAAGCTTTCTTT
size: many; J: TRBJ1-1; V: TRBV25-1; D: -; CDR3: CASSRGGSTEAFF; DNA: TGTGCCAGCAGCAGAGGTGGGAGCACTGAAGCTTTCTTT
size: many; J: TRBJ1-2; V: TRBV7-2; D: -; CDR3: CASSLDINYGYTF; DNA: TGTGCCAGCAGCCTGGACATTAACTATGGCTACACCTTC
size: many; J: TRBJ1-2; V: TRBV10-2; D: -; CDR3: CASSHSLNYGYTF; DNA: TGCGCCAGCAGCCACTCGTTAAACTATGGCTACACCTTC
size: -; J: TRBJ2-6; V: TRBV29-1; D: TRBD1; CDR3: CSAAKGGTGTYVLTF; DNA: TGCAGCGCCGCTAAGGGAGGGACAGGGACCTACGTCCTGACTTTC
size: -; J: TRBJ1-5; V: TRBV24-1; D: -; CDR3: CATSYRTVNQPQHF; DNA: TGTGCCACCAGTTACCGGACAGTGAATCAGCCCCAGCATTTT
size: -; J: TRBJ2-7; V: TRBV5-6; D: -; CDR3: CASSLGTVEQYF; DNA: TGTGCCAGCAGCTTGGGGACAGTGGAGCAGTACTTC
size: -; J: TRBJ1-1; V: TRBV20-1; D: TRBD1; CDR3: CSAGQGATEAFF; DNA: TGCAGTGCTGGACAGGGAGCCACTGAAGCTTTCTTT
size: many; J: TRBJ2-7; V: TRBV25-1; D: TRBD1; CDR3: CASSARGDRGNEQYF; DNA: TGTGCCAGCAGTGCCCGAGGGGACAGGGGGAACGAGCAGTACTTC
size: -; J: TRBJ2-3; V: TRBV2; D: -; CDR3: CASGRGAGDTQYF; DNA: TGTGCCAGCGGTAGGGGCGCAGGGGATACGCAGTATTTT
size: many; J: TRBJ1-1; V: TRBV29-1; D: -; CDR3: CSVSTAGVMNTEAFF; DNA: TGCAGCGTTTCGACGGCTGGGGTTATGAACACTGAAGCTTTCTTT